The T cell receptor (beta chain) under discussion was sequenced for a study of T cell responses to AZD1222 COVID-19 vaccine. Study overall: The study pooled second doses at about 4 or about 12 weeks. Findings of the study overall: The CD4 TCRs associated with vaccination extended across spike and predominated at 160-218 and 743-854. Unmutated variant regions reportedly attract nearly half of all spike-specific TCRs. Baseline seropositivity occurred in only a handful of AZD1222 recipients.

Concerning this clone: Its antigen is unknown.

Data came from immunoSEQ multiplex PCR; TCRdb stores just in-frame clones and leaves some out. The repertoire holds around 150,000 clones, with roughly 89% as singletons. The clonotype was recovered from an adult in good health. Sequencing was performed on peripheral blood, taken on day 0 of AZD1222 vaccination.

The CDR3 nucleotides read TGTGCCAGCAGCTTGTTTGGACACGGAAACTATGGCTACACCTTC. It is translated as CASSLFGHGNYGYTF. The chain couples TRBV5-6 to TRBJ1-2, with a tentative D call TRBD1 (5 bases). Looked up from germline, CDR1 is SGHDT and CDR2 is YYEEEE. Trimming pared 1 base from V and 2 bases from J, leaving 12 bases between. CDR3 length: 15 residues.